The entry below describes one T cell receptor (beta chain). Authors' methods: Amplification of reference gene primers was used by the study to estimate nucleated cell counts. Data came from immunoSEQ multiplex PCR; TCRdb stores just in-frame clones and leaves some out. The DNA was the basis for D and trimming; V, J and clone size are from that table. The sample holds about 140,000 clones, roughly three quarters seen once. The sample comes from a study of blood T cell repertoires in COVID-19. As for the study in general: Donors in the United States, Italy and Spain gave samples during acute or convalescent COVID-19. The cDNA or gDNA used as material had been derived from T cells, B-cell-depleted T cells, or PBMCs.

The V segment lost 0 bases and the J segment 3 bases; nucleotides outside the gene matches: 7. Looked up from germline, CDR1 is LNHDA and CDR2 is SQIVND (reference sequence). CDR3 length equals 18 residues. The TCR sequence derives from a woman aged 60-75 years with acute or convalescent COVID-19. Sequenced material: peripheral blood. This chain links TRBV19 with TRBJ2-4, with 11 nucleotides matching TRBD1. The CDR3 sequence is CASSIDADRGRVKNIQYF. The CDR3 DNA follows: TGTGCCAGTAGTATAGATGCGGACAGGGGGCGCGTCAAAAACATTCAGTACTTC.